What follows describes a single TCR beta chain. Its antigen is still unknown. The record originates from a study of T cell repertoires in cytomegalovirus infection. Looking at the study overall: Selected CMV epitopes included recently identified HLA-C-restricted ones as well as well-studied HLA-B-restricted ones.

Study outcomes and limitations: The ex vivo response showed dominance by HLA-C-restricted CMV-specific TCR beta clonotypes. Summed public TCR beta family frequency identified CMV carriers bearing the relevant HLA.

V shed 2 bases, J shed 5 bases, and the junction held 7 bases outside the gene matches. Germline CDR1 reads SGHTA; CDR2 reads FQGNSA. CDR3 length: 15 amino acids. Using its own MiXCR run on the reads, TCRdb lists one record per CDR3 protein. Of 110,000 to 150,000 distinct CDR3 sequences listed, 30% to 40% are singletons. The sequences come from CD8+ T cells from cultured PBMCs, collected from culture after CMV antigen stimulation. V and J are TRBV7-2 and TRBJ1-2; 8 nucleotides match TRBD1. The source is a human donor in good health (CMV status not recorded). Some clones in this sample may be carry-over from other donors' samples. CDR3 residues: CASSLHSGGGYGYTF. The CDR3 bases are TGTGCCAGCAGCTTACACTCAGGGGGCGGATATGGCTACACCTTC.